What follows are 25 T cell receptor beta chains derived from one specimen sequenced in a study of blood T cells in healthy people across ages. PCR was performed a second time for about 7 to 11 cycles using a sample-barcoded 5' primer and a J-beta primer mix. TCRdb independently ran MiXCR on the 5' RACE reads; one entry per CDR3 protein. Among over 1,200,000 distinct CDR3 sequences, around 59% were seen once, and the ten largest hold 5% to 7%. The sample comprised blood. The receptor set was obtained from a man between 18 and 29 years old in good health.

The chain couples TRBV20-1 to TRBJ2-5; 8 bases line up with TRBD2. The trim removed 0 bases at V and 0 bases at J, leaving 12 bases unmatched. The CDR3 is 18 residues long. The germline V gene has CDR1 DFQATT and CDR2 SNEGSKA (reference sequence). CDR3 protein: CSARDPQTVSGNQETQYF. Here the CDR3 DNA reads TGCAGTGCTAGAGATCCGCAGACAGTTAGCGGGAACCAAGAGACCCAGTACTTC.

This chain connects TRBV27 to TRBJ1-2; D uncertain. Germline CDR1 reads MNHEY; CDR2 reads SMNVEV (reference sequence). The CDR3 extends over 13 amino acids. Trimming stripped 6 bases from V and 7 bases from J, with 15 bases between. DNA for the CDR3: TGTGCCAGCAGCGCATTTGACGGTGGTGGCTACACCTTC. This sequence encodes CASSAFDGGGYTF.

CDR3 nucleotide sequence: TGCAGTGCTAGTCCGGACGGGTACAATGAGCAGTACTTC. It codes for CSASPDGYNEQYF. The V gene is TRBV20-1, the J gene TRBJ2-5, with D hard to call. The ends were cut back, 3 bases at V and 11 bases at J, with 19 bases in the middle. The V gene's germline CDR1 is DFQATT and CDR2 SNEGSKA (reference sequence). This CDR3 spans 13 amino acids.

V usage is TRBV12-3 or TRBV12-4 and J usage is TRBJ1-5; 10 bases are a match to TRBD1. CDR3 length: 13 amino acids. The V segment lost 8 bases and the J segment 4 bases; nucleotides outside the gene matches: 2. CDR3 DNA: TGTGCCAGCGGACAGGGGGTTAATCAGCCCCAGCATTTT. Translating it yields CASGQGVNQPQHF.

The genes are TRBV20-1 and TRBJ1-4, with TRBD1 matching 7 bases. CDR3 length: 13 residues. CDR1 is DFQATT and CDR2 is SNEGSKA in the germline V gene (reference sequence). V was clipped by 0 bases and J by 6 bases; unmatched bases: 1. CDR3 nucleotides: TGCAGTGCTAGAGACCAGGGGGATGAAAAACTGTTTTTT. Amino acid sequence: CSARDQGDEKLFF.

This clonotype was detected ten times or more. The chain's CDR3 is CSVPQHPDGCTEQFF. The CDR3 region has the DNA TGCAGCGTTCCGCAGCATCCGGACGGTTGCACTGAGCAGTTCTTC. This chain connects TRBV29-1 to TRBJ2-1; D unresolved. With 5 bases removed from V and 9 bases from J, the gap between germline ends came to 23 bases. CDR3 length: 15 residues. Germline-derived CDR1 and CDR2 are SQVTM and ANQGSEA.

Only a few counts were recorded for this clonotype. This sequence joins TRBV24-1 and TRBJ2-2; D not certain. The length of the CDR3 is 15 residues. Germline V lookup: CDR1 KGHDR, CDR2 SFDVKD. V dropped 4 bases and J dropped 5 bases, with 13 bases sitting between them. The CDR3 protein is CATSDLIGRTGELFF. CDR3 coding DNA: TGTGCCACCAGTGACCTCATAGGGCGGACCGGGGAGCTGTTTTTT.

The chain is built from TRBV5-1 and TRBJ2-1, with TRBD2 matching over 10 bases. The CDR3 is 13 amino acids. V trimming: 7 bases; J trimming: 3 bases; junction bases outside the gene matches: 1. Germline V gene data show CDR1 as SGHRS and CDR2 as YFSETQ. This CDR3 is CASASGSYNEQFF. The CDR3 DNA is TGCGCCAGCGCTAGCGGGAGCTACAATGAGCAGTTCTTC.

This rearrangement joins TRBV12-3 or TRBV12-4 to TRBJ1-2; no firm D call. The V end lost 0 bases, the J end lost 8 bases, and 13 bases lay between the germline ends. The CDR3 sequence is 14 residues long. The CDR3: CASSLASGIHGYTF. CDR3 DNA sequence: TGTGCCAGCAGTTTAGCCTCAGGAATCCACGGCTACACCTTC.

In DNA, the CDR3 is TGTGCCAGCAGTTACTTGGTGACACATTCCTACAATGAGCAGTTCTTC. Its translation: CASSYLVTHSYNEQFF. J is TRBJ2-1 and V is TRBV6-2 or TRBV6-3; D is undetermined. This CDR3 contains 16 residues. Germline V gives CDR1 MNHEY, CDR2 SVGEGT. V was cut by 1 base and J by 1 base, with 11 bases left in between.

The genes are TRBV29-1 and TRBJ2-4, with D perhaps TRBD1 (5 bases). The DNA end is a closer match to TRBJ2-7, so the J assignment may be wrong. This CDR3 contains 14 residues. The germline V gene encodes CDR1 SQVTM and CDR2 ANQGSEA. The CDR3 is CSVEGSDSTYEQYF. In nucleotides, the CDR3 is TGCAGCGTTGAAGGTTCCGACAGCACCTACGAGCAGTACTTC.

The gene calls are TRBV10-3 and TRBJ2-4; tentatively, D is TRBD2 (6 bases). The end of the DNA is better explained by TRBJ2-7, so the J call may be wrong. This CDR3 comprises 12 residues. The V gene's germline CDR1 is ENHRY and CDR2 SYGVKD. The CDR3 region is CAIRDLEGEQYF. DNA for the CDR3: TGTGCCATCAGGGACTTGGAGGGCGAGCAGTACTTC.

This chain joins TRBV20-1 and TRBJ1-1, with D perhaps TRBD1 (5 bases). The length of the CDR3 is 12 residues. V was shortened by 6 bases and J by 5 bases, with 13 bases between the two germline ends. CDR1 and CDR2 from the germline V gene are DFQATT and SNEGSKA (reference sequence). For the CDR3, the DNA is TGCAGTGCCACGTCCGGGGCGACTGAAGCTTTCTTT. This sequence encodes CSATSGATEAFF.

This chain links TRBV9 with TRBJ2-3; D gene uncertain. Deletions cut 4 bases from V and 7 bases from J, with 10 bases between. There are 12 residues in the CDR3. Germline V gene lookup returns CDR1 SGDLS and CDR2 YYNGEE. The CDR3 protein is CASSPRAYTQYF. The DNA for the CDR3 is TGTGCCAGCAGCCCCCGAGCTTATACGCAGTATTTT.

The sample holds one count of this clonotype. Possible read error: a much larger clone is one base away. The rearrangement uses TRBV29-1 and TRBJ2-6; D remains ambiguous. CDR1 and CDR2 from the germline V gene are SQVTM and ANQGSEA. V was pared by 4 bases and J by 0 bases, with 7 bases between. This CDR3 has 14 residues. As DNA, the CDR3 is TGCAGCGTTGGTGGCCGCTCTGGGGCCAACGTCCTGACTTTC. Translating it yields CSVGGRSGANVLTF. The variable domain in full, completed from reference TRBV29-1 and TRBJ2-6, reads SAVISQKPSRDICQRGTSLTIQCQVDSQVTMMFWYRQQPGQSLTLIATANQGSEATYESGFVIDKFPISRPNLTFSTLTVSNMSPEDSSIYLCSVGGRSGANVLTFGAGSRLTVL.

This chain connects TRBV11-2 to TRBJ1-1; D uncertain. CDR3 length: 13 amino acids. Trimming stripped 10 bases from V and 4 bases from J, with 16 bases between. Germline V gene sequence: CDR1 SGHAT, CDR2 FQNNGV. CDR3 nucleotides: TGTGCCACCGCGGAGGGTCGTGGCACTGAAGCTTTCTTT. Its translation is CATAEGRGTEAFF.

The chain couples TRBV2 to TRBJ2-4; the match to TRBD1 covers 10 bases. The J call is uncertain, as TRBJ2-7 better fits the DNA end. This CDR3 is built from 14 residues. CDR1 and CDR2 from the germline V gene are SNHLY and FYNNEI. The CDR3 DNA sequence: TGTGCCAGCGGAGGAGGGACAGGGGACTACGAGCAGTACTTC. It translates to CASGGGTGDYEQYF.

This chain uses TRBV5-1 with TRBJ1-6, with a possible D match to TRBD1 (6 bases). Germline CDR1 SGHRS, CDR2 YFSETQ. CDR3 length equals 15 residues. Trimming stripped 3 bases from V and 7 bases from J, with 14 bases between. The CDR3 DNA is TGCGCCAGCAGCTGGGAAGATAGGGGGAATTCACCCCTCCACTTT. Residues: CASSWEDRGNSPLHF.

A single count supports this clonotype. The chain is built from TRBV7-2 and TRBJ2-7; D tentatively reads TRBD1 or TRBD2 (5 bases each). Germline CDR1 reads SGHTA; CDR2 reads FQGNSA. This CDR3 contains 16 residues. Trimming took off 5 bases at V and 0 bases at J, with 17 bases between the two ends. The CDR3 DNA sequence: TGTGCCAGCAGCCTACCTAGCAGGGCAAGCTCCTACGAGCAGTACTTC. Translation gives CASSLPSRASSYEQYF.

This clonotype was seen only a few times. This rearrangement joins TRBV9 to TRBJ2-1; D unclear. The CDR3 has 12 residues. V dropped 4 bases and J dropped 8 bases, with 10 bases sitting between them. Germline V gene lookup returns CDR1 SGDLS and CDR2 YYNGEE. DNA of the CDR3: TGTGCCAGCAGCCCCTACTCCGATGAGCAGTTCTTC. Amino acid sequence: CASSPYSDEQFF.

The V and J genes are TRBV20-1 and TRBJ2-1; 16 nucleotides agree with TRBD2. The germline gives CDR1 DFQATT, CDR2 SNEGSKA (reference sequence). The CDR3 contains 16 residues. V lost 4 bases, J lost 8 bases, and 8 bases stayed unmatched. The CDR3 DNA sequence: TGCAGTGCTACCACGGGACTAGCGGGAGGGCCGGATGAGCAGTTCTTC. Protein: CSATTGLAGGPDEQFF.

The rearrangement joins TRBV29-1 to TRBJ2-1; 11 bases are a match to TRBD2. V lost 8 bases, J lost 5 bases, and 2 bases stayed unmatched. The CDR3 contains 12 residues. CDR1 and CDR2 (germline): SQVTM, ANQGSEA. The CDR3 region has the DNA TGCAGCCTGGGACTAGCGGACAATGAGCAGTTCTTC. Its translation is CSLGLADNEQFF.

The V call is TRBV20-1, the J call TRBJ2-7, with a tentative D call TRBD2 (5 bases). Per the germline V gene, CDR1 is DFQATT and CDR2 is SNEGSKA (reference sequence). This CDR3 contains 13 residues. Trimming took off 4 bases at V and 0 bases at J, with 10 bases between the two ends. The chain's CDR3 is CSAKTGNSYEQYF. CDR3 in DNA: TGCAGTGCTAAGACCGGGAACTCCTACGAGCAGTACTTC.

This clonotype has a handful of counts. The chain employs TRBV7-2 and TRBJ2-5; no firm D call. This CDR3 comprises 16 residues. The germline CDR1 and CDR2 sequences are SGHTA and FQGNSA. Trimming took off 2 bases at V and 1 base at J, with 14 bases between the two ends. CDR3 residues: CASSLSDLLPQETQYF. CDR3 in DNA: TGTGCCAGCAGCTTATCAGACCTTCTCCCCCAAGAGACCCAGTACTTC.

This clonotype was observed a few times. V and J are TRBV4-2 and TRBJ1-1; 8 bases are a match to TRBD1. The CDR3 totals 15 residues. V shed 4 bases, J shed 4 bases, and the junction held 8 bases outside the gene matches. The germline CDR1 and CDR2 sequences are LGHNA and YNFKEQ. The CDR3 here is CASSLLPTGGTEAFF. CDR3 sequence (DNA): TGTGCCAGCAGCCTTTTACCCACAGGGGGCACTGAAGCTTTCTTT.